One and the same sample provided the 23 T cell receptor beta chains below, sequenced in a study of T cell repertoires in cytomegalovirus infection. TCRdb analysed the reads with MiXCR anew, one entry per CDR3 protein. The sample lists 600,000 to 800,000 distinct CDR3 sequences; approximately 25% were seen once. The specimen was CD8+ T cells from PBMCs. The receptors stem from a human donor in good health (CMV status not recorded). Some clones in this sample may be carry-over from other donors' samples.

This clonotype has a count of ten or more. This rearrangement joins TRBV7-2 to TRBJ2-7, with D possibly TRBD1 on 5 matching bases. Germline CDR1 is SGHTA and CDR2 is FQGNSA. Trimming pared 11 bases from V and 2 bases from J, leaving 19 bases between. The CDR3 sequence is 14 residues long. The CDR3 protein is CASAGWERPYEQYV. CDR3 DNA: TGTGCCTCCGCAGGGTGGGAAAGACCCTACGAGCAGTACGTC.

This clonotype was seen more than once but under ten times. The rearrangement links TRBV6-2 or TRBV6-3 to TRBJ1-4; D possibly corresponds to TRBD1 (6 bases). The V and J ends lost 4 bases and 2 bases respectively, with 23 bases between them. There are 19 residues in the CDR3. Germline V lookup: CDR1 MNHEY, CDR2 SVGEGT. CDR3 DNA: TGTGCCAGCAGTTCCCCCAGGACAGCATCCCGGTCGACTAATGAAAAACTGTTTTTT. Its protein product is CASSSPRTASRSTNEKLFF.

CDR3 in amino acids: CASSPDRDNTEAFF. The CDR3 region has the DNA TGTGCCAGCTCACCGGACAGGGACAACACTGAAGCTTTCTTT. This sequence joins TRBV18 and TRBJ1-1; TRBD1 matches 8 bases. The CDR3 consists of 14 residues. The germline V gene encodes CDR1 KGHSH and CDR2 LQKENI. V lost 3 bases to trimming and J lost 2 bases; unmatched junction nucleotides: 2.

The chain recombines TRBV2 with TRBJ2-2, with a tentative D call TRBD1 (6 bases). The CDR3 is 16 residues long. V lost 2 bases and J lost 3, with 13 bases in between. Looked up from germline, CDR1 is SNHLY and CDR2 is FYNNEI. The CDR3 bases are TGTGCCAGCAGTGAATATCAGGGGACATACACCGGGGAGCTGTTTTTT. Protein: CASSEYQGTYTGELFF.

A few counts support this clonotype. One junction end disagrees with the germline gene, perhaps due to a read error. The chain combines TRBV29-1 with TRBJ1-4, with 7 positions matching TRBD1. The CDR3 is 8 amino acids. Germline-derived CDR1 and CDR2 are SQVTM and ANQGSEA. The CDR3 loop is CSVGTGDF. CDR3 sequence (DNA): TGCAGCGTTGGGACAGGTGATTTT.

This clonotype was seen at least ten times. The chain has TRBV7-6 and TRBJ2-1; the match to TRBD2 covers 8 bases. The CDR3 runs to 16 residues. Unmatched junction bases numbered 8, after V lost 5 bases and J lost 2 bases. Germline V CDR1 and CDR2: SGHVS, FNYEAQ. The CDR3, as DNA: TGTGCCAGCAGCGCGGGGGGCCGTAACACCTACAATGAGCAGTTCTTC. Residues: CASSAGGRNTYNEQFF.

In its sample, this clonotype was seen many times. V is TRBV7-2 and J is TRBJ1-6; D may be TRBD1 (6 bases). The CDR3 spans 16 residues. The germline CDR1 and CDR2 sequences are SGHTA and FQGNSA. The V end was cut by 4 bases, the J end by 0 bases, with 10 bases between. CDR3 protein: CASSSGAFSYNSPLHF. The CDR3 DNA sequence: TGTGCCAGCAGCTCGGGGGCATTCTCCTATAATTCACCCCTCCACTTT.

This clonotype has just a few counts. This chain connects TRBV7-8 to TRBJ2-7; 15 bases map to TRBD2. The CDR3 is 17 amino acids. Germline CDR1 reads SGHVS; CDR2 reads FQNEAQ. The junction had 4 bases not matched to a gene; V was cut back by 1 base and J by 3 bases. The CDR3 DNA reads TGTGCCAGCAGCTTAGGAGGGGGACTAGCGGGGGGCTACGAGCAGTACGTC. This codes for CASSLGGGLAGGYEQYV.

This clonotype showed up just a few times. This chain uses TRBV27 with TRBJ2-3, with no clear D. The V gene's germline CDR1 is MNHEY and CDR2 SMNVEV (reference sequence). Deletions cut 9 bases from V and 6 bases from J, with 16 bases between. CDR3 length: 13 amino acids. This CDR3 is CASIKRLGDTQYF. The CDR3 DNA reads TGTGCCAGTATCAAGAGACTCGGGGATACGCAGTATTTT.

This clonotype turned up a few times. CDR3 sequence (DNA): TGTGCCAGCCCACAGGGGGAACCCTACAATGAGCAGTTCTTC. It yields the protein CASPQGEPYNEQFF. The chain recombines TRBV12-3 or TRBV12-4 with TRBJ2-1, with 8 bases that match TRBD1. The CDR3 has 14 residues. V shed 8 bases and J 2 bases; nucleotides not matched to a gene: 5.

The chain employs TRBV20-1 and TRBJ1-1; TRBD1 is a possible D gene (6 bases). CDR3 length: 13 amino acids. V lost 6 bases and J lost 1, with 12 bases in between. Germline V lookup: CDR1 DFQATT, CDR2 SNEGSKA (reference sequence). Here the CDR3 reads CSAVGRGNTEAFF. In DNA form, the CDR3 reads TGCAGTGCCGTGGGCAGGGGGAACACTGAAGCTTTCTTT.

Ten or more counts support this clonotype. The gene calls are TRBV6-5 and TRBJ1-1; TRBD1 agrees at 10 bases. V shed 5 bases and J 4 bases; nucleotides not matched to a gene: 10. The length of the CDR3 is 16 residues. Germline-derived CDR1 and CDR2 are MNHEY and SVGAGI. The CDR3 coding sequence is TGTGCCAGCAGTCGACCCATCCGGACAGGGGGCACTGAAGCTTTCTTT. This codes for CASSRPIRTGGTEAFF.

The chain carries TRBV5-3 and TRBJ2-1; 9 nucleotides line up with TRBD1. TRBV5-3 is placed among ORFs of uncertain function. Germline trimming cut 8 bases from V and 8 bases from J; bases unmatched to any gene: 11. CDR3 size: 14 residues. CDR3 sequence (DNA): TGTGCCAGCAGCCCCGAGACAGGGGGGGATGAGCAGTTCTTC. It encodes CASSPETGGDEQFF.

V and J are TRBV6-2 or TRBV6-3 and TRBJ1-1, with D possibly being TRBD1 (5 bases). V was clipped by 6 bases and J by 5 bases, with 16 bases between them. The germline CDR1 and CDR2 sequences are MNHEY and SVGEGT. This CDR3 is 14 amino acids long. In nucleotides, the CDR3 is TGTGCCAGCAGCCCGCCCAGGGAGGGAACTGAAGCTTTCTTT. Amino acids: CASSPPREGTEAFF.

The chain uses TRBV6-5 and TRBJ2-1; D unresolved. V was cut by 3 bases and J by 4 bases, with 10 bases left in between. The CDR3 has 14 residues. Germline assignment: CDR1 MNHEY and CDR2 SVGAGI. CDR3 sequence (DNA): TGTGCCAGCAGTTATAGGCCCGGTTACAATGAGCAGTTCTTC. Translation: CASSYRPGYNEQFF.

CDR3 in DNA: TGTGCCAGCAGCTCCAACTACGGGGACACCTACGAGCAGTACTTC. Its translation: CASSSNYGDTYEQYF. The V call is TRBV7-8, the J call TRBJ2-7, with a tentative D call TRBD1 (6 bases). The CDR3 has 15 residues. The germline V and J ends were trimmed by 4 bases and 2 bases, with 15 bases remaining between them. Germline loops: CDR1 SGHVS, CDR2 FQNEAQ.

The table lists this clonotype with many counts. The V call is TRBV12-3 or TRBV12-4, the J call TRBJ2-7; 9 nucleotides match TRBD1. The junction had 6 bases not matched to a gene; V was cut back by 3 bases and J by 3 bases. The length of the CDR3 is 15 residues. DNA of the CDR3: TGTGCCAGCAGTTTGGACAGGGGATGGTACTACGAGCAGTACGTC. It is translated as CASSLDRGWYYEQYV.

Regarding this clonotype: A read error is possible here, since a much larger clone lies one base away. The chain joins TRBV6-6 to TRBJ1-1, with 10 nucleotides matching TRBD1. The CDR3 length is 18 residues. CDR1 is MNHNY, CDR2 SVGAGI, per germline (reference sequence). CDR3 loop: CASSYSGTGDGMNTVAFF. CDR3 nucleotides: TGTGCCAGCAGTTATTCCGGGACAGGGGACGGGATGAACACTGTAGCTTTCTTT.

In DNA, the CDR3 is TGTGCCAGCAGTTACTCTGACTTGAACAATGAGCAGTTCTTC. Protein sequence: CASSYSDLNNEQFF. This chain joins TRBV6-2 or TRBV6-3 and TRBJ2-1; no reliable D call. The V and J ends lost 0 bases and 5 bases respectively, with 8 bases between them. CDR3 length: 14 amino acids. Germline loops: CDR1 MNHEY, CDR2 SVGEGT.

As concerns this clonotype: One end of the junction varies from germline; a read error may be responsible. The chain couples TRBV7-9 to TRBJ1-1; a weak D match, TRBD1 (6 bases). CDR1 and CDR2 from the germline V gene are SEHNR and FQNEAQ (reference sequence). The CDR3 has 15 residues. Here the CDR3 DNA reads TGTGCCAACAGCTCCAAGGACAGACTGAACACTGAAGCTTTCTTT. It codes for CANSSKDRLNTEAFF.

This clonotype was observed a handful of times. V is TRBV29-1 and J is TRBJ2-3, with D possibly TRBD2 on 6 matching bases. The length of the CDR3 is 14 residues. The V end was cut by 5 bases, the J end by 5 bases, with 17 bases between. CDR1 is SQVTM and CDR2 is ANQGSEA in the germline V gene. CDR3 residues: CSVPLGLTVDTQYF. The CDR3 region has the DNA TGCAGCGTTCCTCTCGGACTAACCGTAGATACGCAGTATTTT.

The chain uses TRBV7-2 and TRBJ2-5; 9 bases align to TRBD1. V lost 6 bases and J lost 3; bases outside the gene matches: 11. Germline CDR1 and CDR2: SGHTA and FQGNSA. This CDR3 comprises 16 residues. CDR3 sequence (DNA): TGTGCCAGCAGTTCCGGGACAGGGTCGCTAAAAGAGACCCAGTACTTC. Amino acids: CASSSGTGSLKETQYF.

The rearrangement links TRBV20-1 to TRBJ1-2; 7 nucleotides agree with TRBD1. The length of the CDR3 is 13 residues. V trimming: 6 bases; J trimming: 6 bases; junction bases outside the gene matches: 10. Germline V gene lookup returns CDR1 DFQATT and CDR2 SNEGSKA (reference sequence). CDR3 in amino acids: CSAGPRQGDGYTF. The CDR3 DNA reads TGCAGTGCCGGCCCCCGACAGGGCGATGGCTACACCTTC.